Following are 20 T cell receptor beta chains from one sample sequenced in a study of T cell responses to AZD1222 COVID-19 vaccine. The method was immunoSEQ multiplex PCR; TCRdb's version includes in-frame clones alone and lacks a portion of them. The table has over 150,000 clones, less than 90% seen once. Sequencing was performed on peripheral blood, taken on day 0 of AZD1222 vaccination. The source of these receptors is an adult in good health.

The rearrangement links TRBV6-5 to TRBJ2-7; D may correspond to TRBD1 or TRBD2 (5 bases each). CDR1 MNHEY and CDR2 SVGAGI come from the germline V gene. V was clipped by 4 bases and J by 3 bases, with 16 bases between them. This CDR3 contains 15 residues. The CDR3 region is CASSWDRSGFYEQYF. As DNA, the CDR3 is TGTGCCAGCAGTTGGGACCGAAGCGGATTCTACGAGCAGTACTTC.

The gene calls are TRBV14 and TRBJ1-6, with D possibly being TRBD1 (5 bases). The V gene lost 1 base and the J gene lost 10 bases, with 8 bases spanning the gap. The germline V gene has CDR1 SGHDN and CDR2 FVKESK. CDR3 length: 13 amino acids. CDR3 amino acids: CASSQGGGSPLHF. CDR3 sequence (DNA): TGTGCCAGCAGCCAAGGGGGGGGGTCACCCCTCCACTTT.

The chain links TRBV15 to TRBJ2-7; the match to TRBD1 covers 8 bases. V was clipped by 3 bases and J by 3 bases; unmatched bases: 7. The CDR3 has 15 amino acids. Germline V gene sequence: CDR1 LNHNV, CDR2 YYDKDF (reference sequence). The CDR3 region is CATSSQQGVIYEQYF. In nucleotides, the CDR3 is TGTGCCACCAGCAGCCAACAGGGGGTAATCTACGAGCAGTACTTC.

CDR3 amino acids: CASSFPGANTGELFF. The CDR3 DNA reads TGTGCCAGCAGCTTCCCTGGTGCGAACACCGGGGAGCTGTTTTTT. J is TRBJ2-2 and V is TRBV7-9; D not resolved. Germline V CDR1 and CDR2: SEHNR, FQNEAQ (reference sequence). V gave up 3 bases and J gave up 0 bases, with 8 bases separating them. The CDR3 covers 15 residues.

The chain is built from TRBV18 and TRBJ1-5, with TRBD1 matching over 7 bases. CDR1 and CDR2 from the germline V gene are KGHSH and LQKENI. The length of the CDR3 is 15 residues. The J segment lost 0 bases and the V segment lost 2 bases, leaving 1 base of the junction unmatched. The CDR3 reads CASSPGTDSNQPQHF. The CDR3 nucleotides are TGTGCCAGCTCACCAGGGACAGATAGCAATCAGCCCCAGCATTTT.

CDR3: CASSGDSEGNTIYF. CDR3 DNA sequence: TGTGCCAGCAGTGGGGACAGCGAGGGAAACACCATATATTTT. The chain uses TRBV2 and TRBJ1-3; 7 positions agree with TRBD1. CDR1 SNHLY and CDR2 FYNNEI come from the germline V gene. This CDR3 spans 14 amino acids. The V and J ends lost 4 bases and 4 bases, in that order; junction bases with no gene match: 4.

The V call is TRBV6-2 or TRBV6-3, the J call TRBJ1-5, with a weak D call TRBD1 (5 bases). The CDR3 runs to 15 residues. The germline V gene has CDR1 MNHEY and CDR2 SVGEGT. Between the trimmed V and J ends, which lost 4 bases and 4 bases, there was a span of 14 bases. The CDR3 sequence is CASSSPGGGNQPQHF. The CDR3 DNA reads TGTGCCAGCAGTTCCCCCGGGGGGGGAAATCAGCCCCAGCATTTT.

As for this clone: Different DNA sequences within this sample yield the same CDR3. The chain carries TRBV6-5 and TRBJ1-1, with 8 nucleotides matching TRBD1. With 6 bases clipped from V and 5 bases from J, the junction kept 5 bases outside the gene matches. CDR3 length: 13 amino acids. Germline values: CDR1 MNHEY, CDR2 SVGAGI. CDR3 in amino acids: CASRGQGRTEAFF. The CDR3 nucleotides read TGTGCCAGCAGAGGACAGGGACGAACTGAAGCTTTCTTT.

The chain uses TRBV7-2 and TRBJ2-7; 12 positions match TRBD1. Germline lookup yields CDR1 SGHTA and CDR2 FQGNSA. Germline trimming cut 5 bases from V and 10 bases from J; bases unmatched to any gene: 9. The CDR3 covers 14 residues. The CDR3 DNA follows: TGTGCCAGCAGCCCCACCGGGACAGGGGGCGAACAGTACTTC. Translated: CASSPTGTGGEQYF.

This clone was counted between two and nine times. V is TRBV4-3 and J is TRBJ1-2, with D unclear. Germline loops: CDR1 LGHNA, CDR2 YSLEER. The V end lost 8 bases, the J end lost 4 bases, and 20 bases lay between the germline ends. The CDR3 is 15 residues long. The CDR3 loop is CASSPEWRALYGYTF. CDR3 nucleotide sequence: TGCGCCAGCTCTCCAGAATGGAGGGCCCTCTATGGCTACACCTTC.

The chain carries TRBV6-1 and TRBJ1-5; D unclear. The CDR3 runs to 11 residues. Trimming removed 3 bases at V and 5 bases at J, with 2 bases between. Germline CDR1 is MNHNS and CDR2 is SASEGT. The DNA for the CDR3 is TGTGCCAGCAGTGACGATCAGCCCCAGCATTTT. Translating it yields CASSDDQPQHF.

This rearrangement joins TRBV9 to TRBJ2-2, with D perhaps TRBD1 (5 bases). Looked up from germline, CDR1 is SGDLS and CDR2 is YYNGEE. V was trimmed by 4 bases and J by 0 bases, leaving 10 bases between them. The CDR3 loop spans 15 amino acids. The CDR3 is CASSLRQSNTGELFF. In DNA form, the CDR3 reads TGTGCCAGCAGCCTGAGACAGTCGAACACCGGGGAGCTGTTTTTT.

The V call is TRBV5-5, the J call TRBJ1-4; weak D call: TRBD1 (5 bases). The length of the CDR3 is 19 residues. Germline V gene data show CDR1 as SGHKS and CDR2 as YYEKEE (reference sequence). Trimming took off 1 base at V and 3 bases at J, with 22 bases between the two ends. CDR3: CASSLLPSAGFSSNEKLFF. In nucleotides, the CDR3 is TGTGCCAGCAGCTTGCTCCCGAGCGCAGGGTTTTCTTCTAATGAAAAACTGTTTTTT.

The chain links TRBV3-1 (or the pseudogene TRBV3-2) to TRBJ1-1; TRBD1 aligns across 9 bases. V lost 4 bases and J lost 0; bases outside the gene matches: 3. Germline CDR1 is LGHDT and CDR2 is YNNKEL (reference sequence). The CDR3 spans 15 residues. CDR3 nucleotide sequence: TGTGCCAGCAGCCCTGGACAGGGGATGAACACTGAAGCTTTCTTT. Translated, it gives CASSPGQGMNTEAFF.

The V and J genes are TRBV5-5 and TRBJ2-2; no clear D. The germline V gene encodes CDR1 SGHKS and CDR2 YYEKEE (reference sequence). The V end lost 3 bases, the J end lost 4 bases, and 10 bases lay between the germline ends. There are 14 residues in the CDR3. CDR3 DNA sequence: TGTGCCAGCAGCTCGTCGCACTTCACCGGGGAGCTGTTTTTT. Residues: CASSSSHFTGELFF.

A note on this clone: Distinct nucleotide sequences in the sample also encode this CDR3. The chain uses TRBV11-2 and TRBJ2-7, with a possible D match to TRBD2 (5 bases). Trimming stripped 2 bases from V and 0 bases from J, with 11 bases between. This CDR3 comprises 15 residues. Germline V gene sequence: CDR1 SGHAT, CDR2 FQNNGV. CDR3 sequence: CASSLSAGSSYEQYF. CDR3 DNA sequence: TGTGCCAGCAGCTTATCGGCTGGGAGCTCCTACGAGCAGTACTTC.

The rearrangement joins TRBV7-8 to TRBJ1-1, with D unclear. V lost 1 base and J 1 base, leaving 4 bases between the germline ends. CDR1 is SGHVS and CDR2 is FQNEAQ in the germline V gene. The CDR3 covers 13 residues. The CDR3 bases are TGTGCCAGCAGCTTAGTTGAGAACACTGAAGCTTTCTTT. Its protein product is CASSLVENTEAFF.

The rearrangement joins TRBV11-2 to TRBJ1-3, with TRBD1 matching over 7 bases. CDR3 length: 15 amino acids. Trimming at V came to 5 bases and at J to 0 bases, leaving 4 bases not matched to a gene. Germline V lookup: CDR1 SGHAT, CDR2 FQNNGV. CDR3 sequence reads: CASSRNRGSGNTIYF. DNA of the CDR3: TGTGCCAGCAGCCGTAACAGGGGCTCTGGAAACACCATATATTTT.

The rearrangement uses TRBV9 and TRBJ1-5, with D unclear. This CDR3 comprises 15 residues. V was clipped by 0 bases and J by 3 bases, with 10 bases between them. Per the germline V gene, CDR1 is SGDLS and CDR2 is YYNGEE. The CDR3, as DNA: TGTGCCAGCAGCGTAGACCCAAGAGACAATCAGCCCCAGCATTTT. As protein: CASSVDPRDNQPQHF.

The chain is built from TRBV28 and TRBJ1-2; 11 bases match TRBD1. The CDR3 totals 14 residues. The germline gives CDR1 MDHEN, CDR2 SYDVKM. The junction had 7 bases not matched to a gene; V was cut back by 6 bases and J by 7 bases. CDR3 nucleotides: TGTGCCAGCAGCCGCCGGACAGGGGGCCGTGGCTACACCTTC. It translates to CASSRRTGGRGYTF.